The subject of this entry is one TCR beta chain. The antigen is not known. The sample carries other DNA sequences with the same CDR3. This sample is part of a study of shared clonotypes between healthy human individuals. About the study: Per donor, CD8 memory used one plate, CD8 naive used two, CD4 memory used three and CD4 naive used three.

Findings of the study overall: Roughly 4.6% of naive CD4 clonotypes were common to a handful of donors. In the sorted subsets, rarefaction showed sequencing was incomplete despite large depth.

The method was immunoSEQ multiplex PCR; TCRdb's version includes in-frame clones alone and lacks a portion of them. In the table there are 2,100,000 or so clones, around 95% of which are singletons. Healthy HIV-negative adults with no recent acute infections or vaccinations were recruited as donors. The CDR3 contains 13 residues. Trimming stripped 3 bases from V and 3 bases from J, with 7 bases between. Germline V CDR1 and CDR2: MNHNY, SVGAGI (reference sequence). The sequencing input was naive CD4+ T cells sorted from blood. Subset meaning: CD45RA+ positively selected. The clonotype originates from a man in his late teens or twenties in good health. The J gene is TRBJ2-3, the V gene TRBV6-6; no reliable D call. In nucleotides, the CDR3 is TGTGCCAGCAGTTATCCCGGAACAGATACGCAGTATTTT. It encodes CASSYPGTDTQYF.